The next 14 T cell receptor beta chains were all read from a single sample in a study of technical replicates of blood from a handful of donors. The repertoire was sequenced with immunoSEQ multiplex PCR; TCRdb's copy has only in-frame clones and lacks some. The sample holds roughly 71,000 clones; 95% to 96% are singletons and the top ten take roughly 0.24%. Sequenced: T cells isolated from PBMCs. Receptors originate from a human donor in good health.

CDR3 in amino acids: CAIPRGAVNYGYTF. CDR3 nucleotides: TGTGCCATCCCCAGGGGGGCCGTAAACTATGGCTACACCTTC. The chain uses TRBV2 and TRBJ1-2; the match to TRBD1 covers 7 bases. Germline values: CDR1 SNHLY, CDR2 FYNNEI. Trimming at V came to 10 bases and at J to 2 bases, leaving 10 bases not matched to a gene. CDR3 size: 14 residues. The variable domain in full, completed from reference TRBV2 and TRBJ1-2, reads EPEVTQTPSHQVTQMGQEVILRCVPISNHLYFYWYRQILGQKVEFLVSFYNNEISEKSEIFDDQFSVERPDGSNFTLKIRSTKLEDSAMYFCAIPRGAVNYGYTFGSGTRLTVV.

The chain joins TRBV28 to TRBJ2-3, with TRBD1 matching 10 bases. CDR3 length: 15 residues. V shed 10 bases, J shed 6 bases, and the junction held 13 bases outside the gene matches. Germline CDR1 reads MDHEN; CDR2 reads SYDVKM. CDR3 loop: CATNRQGAGWDTQYF. CDR3 nucleotides: TGTGCCACCAATAGACAGGGGGCGGGGTGGGATACGCAGTATTTT.

The chain is built from TRBV4-1 and TRBJ1-4; D uncertain. The V gene's germline CDR1 is MGHRA and CDR2 YSYEKL. There are 14 residues in the CDR3. V dropped 7 bases and J dropped 4 bases, with 13 bases sitting between them. Here the CDR3 reads CASKPSMGNEKLFF. The DNA of the CDR3 is TGCGCCAGCAAACCTAGCATGGGTAATGAAAAACTGTTTTTT.

The CDR3 sequence: CASSNAGSPEAFF. CDR3 DNA: TGTGCCAGCTCGAACGCAGGGTCCCCTGAAGCTTTCTTT. V is TRBV18 and J is TRBJ1-1, with a tentative D call TRBD1 (5 bases). Germline CDR1 reads KGHSH; CDR2 reads LQKENI. The V gene lost 6 bases and the J gene lost 6 bases, with 14 bases spanning the gap. The CDR3 length is 13 residues.

This chain links TRBV7-8 with TRBJ2-7, with D possibly TRBD1 on 6 matching bases. The germline gives CDR1 SGHVS, CDR2 FQNEAQ. The CDR3 has 15 amino acids. V lost 5 bases to trimming and J lost 0 bases, with 14 bases between them. This CDR3 reads CASSPYTGPSYEQYF. The CDR3, as DNA: TGTGCCAGCAGCCCATATACAGGGCCCTCCTACGAGCAGTACTTC.

The chain uses TRBV2 and TRBJ2-3; D unclear. The CDR3 loop spans 14 amino acids. In germline, CDR1 is SNHLY, CDR2 FYNNEI. The ends were cut back, 6 bases at V and 0 bases at J, with 10 bases in the middle. CDR3 protein: CASSTHSSTDTQYF. The CDR3, as DNA: TGTGCCAGCAGCACTCATTCCAGCACAGATACGCAGTATTTT.

This clone was picked up one time. V is TRBV5-1 and J is TRBJ2-7; 7 nucleotides match TRBD1. The germline V gene encodes CDR1 SGHRS and CDR2 YFSETQ. The CDR3 spans 14 residues. The V segment lost 7 bases and the J segment 4 bases; nucleotides outside the gene matches: 11. The DNA of the CDR3 is TGCGCCAGCTCTCCTCAGGGGGATTATTACGAGCAGTACTTC. This sequence encodes CASSPQGDYYEQYF.

This chain connects TRBV30 to TRBJ2-7; possible D gene TRBD2, 6 bases. The CDR3 loop spans 15 amino acids. V lost 2 bases, J lost 6 bases, and 20 bases lay in between. Per the germline V gene, CDR1 is GTSNPN and CDR2 is SVGIG (reference sequence). CDR3 sequence (DNA): TGTGCCTGGAGTCCTACGACACGGGGGTGGGGCGAGCAGTACTTC. This sequence encodes CAWSPTTRGWGEQYF.

V gene TRBV30 combines with J gene TRBJ2-2, with D perhaps TRBD2 (6 bases). The CDR3 runs 14 residues. Germline CDR1 reads GTSNPN; CDR2 reads SVGIG (reference sequence). Trimming removed 2 bases from V and 4 bases from J, with 11 bases in between. CDR3 residues: CAWSRWRGTGELFF. Here the CDR3 DNA reads TGTGCCTGGAGTCGGTGGAGGGGCACCGGGGAGCTGTTTTTT.

The J gene is TRBJ2-7, the V gene TRBV2; D remains unclear. This CDR3 contains 11 residues. Germline values: CDR1 SNHLY, CDR2 FYNNEI. Trimming took off 6 bases at V and 7 bases at J, with 10 bases between the two ends. CDR3 sequence: CASSPFGEQYF. CDR3 nucleotide sequence: TGTGCCAGCAGCCCATTCGGGGAGCAGTACTTC.

V gene TRBV19 combines with J gene TRBJ1-1; D might be TRBD1 (5 bases). From germline, CDR1 is LNHDA and CDR2 SQIVND (reference sequence). The CDR3 runs 14 residues. Trimming took 8 bases from V and 7 from J, leaving 20 bases between them. As DNA, the CDR3 is TGTGCCAGTTCCTCGATAGACAGAGCCTATGAAGCTTTCTTT. Amino acid sequence: CASSSIDRAYEAFF.

The chain links TRBV10-1 to TRBJ2-1; 7 positions agree with TRBD2. Germline assignment: CDR1 WNHNN and CDR2 SYGVQD (reference sequence). V trimming: 3 bases; J trimming: 4 bases; junction bases outside the gene matches: 3. The CDR3 has 14 residues. Here the CDR3 DNA reads TGCGCCAGCAGTGACGGGGGGTTGTACAATGAGCAGTTCTTC. This sequence encodes CASSDGGLYNEQFF.

V and J are TRBV15 and TRBJ1-3; 9 positions match TRBD1. From germline, CDR1 is LNHNV and CDR2 YYDKDF (reference sequence). This CDR3 has 17 residues. Trimming removed 9 bases from V and 0 bases from J; junction bases left unmatched: 12. The CDR3 sequence is CATRTGETLSSGNTIYF. In nucleotides, the CDR3 is TGTGCCACGAGGACAGGGGAGACCTTGAGCTCTGGAAACACCATATATTTT.

The V and J genes are TRBV5-1 and TRBJ2-7; TRBD1 might be the D (6 bases). Germline lookup yields CDR1 SGHRS and CDR2 YFSETQ. V was shortened by 4 bases and J by 0 bases, with 11 bases between the two germline ends. The CDR3 runs to 14 residues. This chain's CDR3 is CASSLDSNSYEQYF. As DNA, the CDR3 is TGCGCCAGCAGCCTGGACAGTAACTCCTACGAGCAGTACTTC.